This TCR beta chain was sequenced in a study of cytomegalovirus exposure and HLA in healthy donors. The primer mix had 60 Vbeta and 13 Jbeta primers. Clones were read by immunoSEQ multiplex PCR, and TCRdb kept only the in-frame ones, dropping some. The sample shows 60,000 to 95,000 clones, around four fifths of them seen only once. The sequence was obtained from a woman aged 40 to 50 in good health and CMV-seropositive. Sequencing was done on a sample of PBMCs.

The CDR3 loop reads CASSGTGYGYTF. In nucleotides, the CDR3 is TGTGCCAGCAGCGGGACTGGGTATGGCTACACCTTC. This rearrangement joins TRBV28 to TRBJ1-2; D is possibly TRBD1 (5 bases). The V gene lost 6 bases and the J gene lost 5 bases, with 10 bases spanning the gap. The CDR3 runs 12 residues. Per the germline V gene, CDR1 is MDHEN and CDR2 is SYDVKM.